The 2 T cell receptor beta chains given below trace back to one sample, sequenced in a study of shared clonotypes between healthy human individuals. The table came from immunoSEQ multiplex PCR; TCRdb's copy has only in-frame clones and leaves some out. Of more than 2 million clones detected, under 97% appear once; the ten largest clones hold approximately 0.13%. Sample: naive CD4+ T cells sorted from blood. The subset is: CD45RA+ positively selected. The source of these receptors is a man aged 18 to 29 in good health.

The V call is TRBV29-1, the J call TRBJ2-1, with 10 nucleotides matching TRBD1. This CDR3 contains 14 residues. CDR1 and CDR2 (germline): SQVTM, ANQGSEA. V shed 2 bases, J shed 9 bases, and the junction held 7 bases outside the gene matches. The CDR3: CSVERGTGEFEQFF. CDR3 bases: TGCAGCGTTGAAAGGGGGACAGGGGAATTTGAGCAGTTCTTC.

The genes are TRBV19 and TRBJ1-2; 9 nucleotides line up with TRBD1. Per the germline V gene, CDR1 is LNHDA and CDR2 is SQIVND (reference sequence). V lost 3 bases to trimming and J lost 11 bases; unmatched junction nucleotides: 10. The CDR3 loop spans 14 amino acids. The CDR3 bases are TGTGCCAGTAGTATCACGGGGACAGGGTTGTGGTACACCTTC. Protein: CASSITGTGLWYTF.